This paragraph covers one T cell receptor (beta chain) sequence. Its antigen remains unidentified. The sample comes from a study of T cell repertoires in cytomegalovirus infection. Across the study: Peptides in the study included HLA-C-restricted and HLA-B-restricted CMV epitopes. Shared public TCR beta signatures pointed to both CMV infection and a matching HLA type. The study's findings and limits: The study identified carriers of CMV plus the relevant HLA from cumulative public TCR beta family frequency. In two of eight donors, the top clonotype was HLA-C-restricted CMV-specific.

From the reads, TCRdb called clonotypes with MiXCR, one entry per CDR3 protein. Seen here are about 700,000 distinct CDR3 sequences, around 31% observed once, and the top ten hold roughly 18%. The receptor was isolated from a human donor in good health (CMV status not recorded). Some clones in this sample may be carry-over from other donors' samples. Here the sequenced sample was cultured PBMCs, taken from culture after CMV antigen stimulation.

The CDR3 DNA is TGTGCCAGCACAAAGATCCAGCCCTACGAGCAGTACTTC. The encoded protein is CASTKIQPYEQYF. V gene TRBV7-9 combines with J gene TRBJ2-7; D uncertain. V lost 7 bases and J 2 bases, leaving 12 bases between the germline ends. This CDR3 comprises 13 residues. The germline V gene has CDR1 SEHNR and CDR2 FQNEAQ (reference sequence). Full variable domain (rest looked up from reference TRBV7-9 and TRBJ2-7): DTGVSQNPRHKITKRGQNVTFRCDPISEHNRLYWYRQTLGQGPEFLTYFQNEAQLEKSRLLSDRFSAERPKGSFSTLEIQRTEQGDSAMYLCASTKIQPYEQYFGPGTRLTVT.